This T cell receptor beta chain was sequenced in a study of blood T cell repertoires in COVID-19. Study context: In each case, the material was cDNA or gDNA derived from T cells, B-cell-depleted T cells, or PBMCs.

In the original processing: Researchers report that nucleated cell counts were estimated from reference gene primer amplification. Measured with immunoSEQ multiplex PCR; TCRdb has only the in-frame clones, and not every one. For V, J and clone size, that table is used; D and trimming come from the DNA. This repertoire shows about 78,000 clones, 84% found once; its top ten account for 3.5%. Sequenced sample: peripheral blood. The source of this sequence is a man in his forties or fifties with acute or convalescent COVID-19.

Written as DNA, the CDR3 is TGTGCCAGCAGCCCTGTTCGTGAGCAGTTCTTC. Translating it yields CASSPVREQFF. The rearrangement joins TRBV7-8 to TRBJ2-1, with no clear D. Germline lookup yields CDR1 SGHVS and CDR2 FQNEAQ. The V end was cut by 5 bases, the J end by 9 bases, with 8 bases between. The CDR3 runs 11 residues. Complete variable domain (other parts from reference TRBV7-8 and TRBJ2-1): GAGVSQSPRYKVAKRGQDVALRCDPISGHVSLFWYQQALGQGPEFLTYFQNEAQLDKSGLPSDRFFAERPEGSVSTLKIQRTQQEDSAVYLCASSPVREQFFGPGTRLTVL.